The sequence of this T cell receptor (beta chain) was determined in a study of T cells in Graves' hyperthyroidism and ophthalmopathy. The source material, RNA transcripts, was used to amplify TCR beta CDR3 regions. HTBI primers drove first-round RT-PCR of the TCR CDR3. TCRdb called the multiplex PCR reads again in MiXCR, with one record for every CDR3 protein. The data show over 200,000 distinct CDR3 sequences, with under 20% seen just once and approximately 50% held by the top ten. Based on clinical symptoms, serum thyroxine and TRAb, thyroid ultrasound and orbital computed tomography, diagnoses were reached. In regard to this clonotype: Its cognate antigen is unknown. A clone one base away is much larger, so this may be a read error.

This CDR3 is 13 amino acids long. The germline V gene has CDR1 LGHDT and CDR2 YNNKEL (reference sequence). Findings and caveats of the study: Most thyroid clonotypes with frequency above 0.001 were detected in blood.

This TCR was sampled from a middle-aged man with Graves' hyperthyroidism. The sample taken for sequencing was blood. The chain carries TRBV3-1 and TRBJ2-7; D ambiguous. The CDR3, as DNA: TGTGCCAGCATCCAAGGAAGCTCCTACGAGCAGTACTTC. Translating it yields CASIQGSSYEQYF.